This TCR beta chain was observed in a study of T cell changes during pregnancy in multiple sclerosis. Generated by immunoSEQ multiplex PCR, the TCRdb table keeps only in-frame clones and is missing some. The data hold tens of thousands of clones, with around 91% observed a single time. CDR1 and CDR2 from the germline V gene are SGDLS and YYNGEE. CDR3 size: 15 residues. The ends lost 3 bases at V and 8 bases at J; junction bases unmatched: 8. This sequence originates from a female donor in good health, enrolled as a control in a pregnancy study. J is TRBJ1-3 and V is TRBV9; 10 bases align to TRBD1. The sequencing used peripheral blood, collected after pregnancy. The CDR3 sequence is CASSASGTGDDTIYF. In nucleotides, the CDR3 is TGTGCCAGCAGCGCTTCCGGGACAGGGGACGACACCATATATTTT.